The following is a TCR beta chain sequence with its context. Its specificity is not known. Other DNA sequences from this sample encode an identical CDR3 as well. Repertoires were generated with immunoSEQ multiplex PCR, while TCRdb's copy carries only in-frame clones and drops some. The sample carries 2 million to 2.5 million clones, almost 96% recorded once. These data come from a study of shared clonotypes between healthy human individuals. Turning to the study itself: Samples came from a couple of female and a few male donors aged 18 to 49.

Findings and caveats of the study: Clonotypes not shared had lower generation probabilities than those common to all four donors.

Germline CDR1 is SGHRS and CDR2 is YFSETQ. The ends were cut back, 0 bases at V and 1 base at J, with 8 bases in the middle. The CDR3 has 14 residues. The sequencing input was naive CD4+ T cells sorted from blood. The subset is: CD45RA+ positively selected. The chain employs TRBV5-1 and TRBJ2-7, with D tentatively TRBD1 (6 bases). This clonotype originated in a young man in good health. In DNA form, the CDR3 reads TGCGCCAGCAGCTTGGAAGGGGGTTCCTACGAGCAGTACTTC. Its protein is CASSLEGGSYEQYF.